This T cell receptor beta chain originates from a study of response to subunit inactivated influenza vaccine. General observations from the study: The authors put forward the suggestion that each seasonal influenza vaccination may bring in only a limited number of new T cells.

Turning to this clonotype: The antigen remains unidentified.

The V segment lost 3 bases and the J segment 0 bases; nucleotides outside the gene matches: 7. There are 19 residues in the CDR3. CDR1 is KGHDR and CDR2 is SFDVKD in the germline V gene. TCRdb used MiXCR to reprocess the RT-PCR reads, holding one entry per CDR3 protein. The profile shows 600,000 to 700,000 distinct CDR3 sequences, 13% to 15% of them singletons. The TCR was taken from a man in his fifties or sixties who received an inactivated influenza vaccine. The chain links TRBV24-1 to TRBJ2-2, with 12 bases identical to TRBD1. Here the sequenced sample was PBMCs from blood, taken 14 to 15 days before vaccination. CDR3 bases: TGTGCCACCAGTGATCCCCCCGGGACAGGGGGCGCGAACACCGGGGAGCTGTTTTTT. Its protein is CATSDPPGTGGANTGELFF.